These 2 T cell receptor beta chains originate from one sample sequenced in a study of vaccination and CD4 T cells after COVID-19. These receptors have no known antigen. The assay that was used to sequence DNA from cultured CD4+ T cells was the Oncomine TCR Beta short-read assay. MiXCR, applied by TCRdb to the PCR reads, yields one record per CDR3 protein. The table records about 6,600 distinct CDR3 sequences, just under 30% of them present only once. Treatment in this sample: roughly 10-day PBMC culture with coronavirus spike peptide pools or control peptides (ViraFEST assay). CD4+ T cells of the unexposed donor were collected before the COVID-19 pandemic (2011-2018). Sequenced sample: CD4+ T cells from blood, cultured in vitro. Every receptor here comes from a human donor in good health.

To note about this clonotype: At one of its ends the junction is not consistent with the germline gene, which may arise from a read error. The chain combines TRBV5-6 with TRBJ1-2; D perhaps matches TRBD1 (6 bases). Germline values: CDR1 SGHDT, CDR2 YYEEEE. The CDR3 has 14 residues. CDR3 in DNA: TGTGCCAGCAGCTCCCAAGACAGGATCTATGACTACACCTTC. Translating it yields CASSSQDRIYDYTF. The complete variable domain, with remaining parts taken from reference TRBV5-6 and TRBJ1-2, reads DAGVTQSPTHLIKTRGQQVTLRCSPKSGHDTVSWYQQALGQGPQFIFQYYEEEERQRGNFPDRFSGHQFPNYSSELNVNALLLGDSALYLCASSSQDRIYDYTFGSGTRLTVV.

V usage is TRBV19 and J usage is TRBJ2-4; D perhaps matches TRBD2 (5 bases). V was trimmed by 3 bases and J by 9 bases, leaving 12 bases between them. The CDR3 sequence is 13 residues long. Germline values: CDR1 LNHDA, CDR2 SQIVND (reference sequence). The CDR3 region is CASSIEGIGIQYF. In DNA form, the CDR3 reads TGTGCCAGTAGTATCGAGGGCATAGGCATTCAGTACTTC.